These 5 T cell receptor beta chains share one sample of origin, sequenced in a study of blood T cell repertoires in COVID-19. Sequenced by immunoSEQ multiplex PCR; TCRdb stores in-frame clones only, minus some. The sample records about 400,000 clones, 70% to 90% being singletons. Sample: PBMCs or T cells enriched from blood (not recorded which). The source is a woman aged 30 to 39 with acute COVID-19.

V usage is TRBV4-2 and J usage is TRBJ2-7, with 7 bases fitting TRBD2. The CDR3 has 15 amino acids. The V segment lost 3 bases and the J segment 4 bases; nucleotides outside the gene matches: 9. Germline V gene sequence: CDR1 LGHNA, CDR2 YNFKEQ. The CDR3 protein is CASSHTGGGTYEQYF. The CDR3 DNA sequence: TGTGCCAGCAGCCACACTGGGGGGGGAACTTACGAGCAGTACTTC.

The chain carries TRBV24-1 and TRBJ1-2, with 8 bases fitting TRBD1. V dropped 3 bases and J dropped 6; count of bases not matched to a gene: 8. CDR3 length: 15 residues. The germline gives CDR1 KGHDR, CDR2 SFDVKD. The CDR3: CATSDPWTGQDGYTF. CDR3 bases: TGTGCCACCAGTGATCCTTGGACAGGGCAGGATGGCTACACCTTC.

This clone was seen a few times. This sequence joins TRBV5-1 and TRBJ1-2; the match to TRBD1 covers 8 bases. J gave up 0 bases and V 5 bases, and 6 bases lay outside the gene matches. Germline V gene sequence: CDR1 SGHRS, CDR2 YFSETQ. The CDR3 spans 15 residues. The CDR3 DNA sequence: TGCGCCAGCAGGGACAGGGATTCGGCTAACTATGGCTACACCTTC. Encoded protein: CASRDRDSANYGYTF.

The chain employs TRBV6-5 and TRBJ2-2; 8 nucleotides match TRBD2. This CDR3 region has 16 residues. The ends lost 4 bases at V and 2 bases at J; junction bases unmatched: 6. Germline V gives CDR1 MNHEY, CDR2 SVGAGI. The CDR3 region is CASSSASGYNTGELFF. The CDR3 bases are TGTGCCAGCAGTTCCGCTAGCGGGTATAACACCGGGGAGCTGTTTTTT.

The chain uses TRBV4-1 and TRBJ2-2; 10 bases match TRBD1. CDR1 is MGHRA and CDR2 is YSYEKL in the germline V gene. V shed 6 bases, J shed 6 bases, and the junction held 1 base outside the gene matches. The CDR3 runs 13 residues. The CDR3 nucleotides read TGCGCCAGCAGGGACAGGGGGTCCGGGGAGCTGTTTTTT. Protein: CASRDRGSGELFF.